The clone carrying this T cell receptor (beta chain) occurred once. Its antigen remains unidentified. The CDR3 runs 15 residues. V shed 5 bases and J shed 0 bases, with 14 bases lying between them. Germline-derived CDR1 and CDR2 are MDHEN and SYDVKM. These data are taken from a study of early T cells in non-severe SARS-CoV-2 infection. Across the whole study: Sequencing used unsorted whole-blood bulk RNA, so chains lack pairing.

Study observations and caveats: In VDJdb matching, anti-spike CD8 responses were favored while private and CD4 specificities went missing.

TCRdb re-derived calls from the 5' RACE reads in MiXCR, one entry per CDR3 protein. The table includes around 99,000 distinct CDR3 sequences, approximately 10% detected once. This chain uses TRBV28 with TRBJ2-7; possible D gene TRBD2, 6 bases. Sequences were obtained from whole blood. This sequence was found in an adult who was a healthcare worker with PCR-confirmed SARS-CoV-2 infection or an uninfected control (not recorded which). Written as DNA, the CDR3 is TGTGCCAGCAGTCCGAGGGACTCCGTCTCCTACGAGCAGTACTTC. Its translation is CASSPRDSVSYEQYF.